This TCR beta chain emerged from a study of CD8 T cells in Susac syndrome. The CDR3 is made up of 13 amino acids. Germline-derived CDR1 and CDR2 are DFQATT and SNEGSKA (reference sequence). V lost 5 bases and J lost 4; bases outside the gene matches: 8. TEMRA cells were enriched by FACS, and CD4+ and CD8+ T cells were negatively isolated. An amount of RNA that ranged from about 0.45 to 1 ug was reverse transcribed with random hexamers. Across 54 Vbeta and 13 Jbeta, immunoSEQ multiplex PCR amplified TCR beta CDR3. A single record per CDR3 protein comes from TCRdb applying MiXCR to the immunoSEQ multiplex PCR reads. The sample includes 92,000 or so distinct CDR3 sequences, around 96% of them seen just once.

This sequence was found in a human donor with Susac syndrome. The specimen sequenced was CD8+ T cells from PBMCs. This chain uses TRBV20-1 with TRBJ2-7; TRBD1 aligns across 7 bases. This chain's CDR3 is CSAAGTAIYEQYF. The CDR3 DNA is TGCAGTGCTGCCGGGACAGCAATATACGAGCAGTACTTC.